This TCR beta chain is drawn from a study of HIV-infected children after antiretroviral therapy interruption. In this sample, this clonotype turned up many times. Germline and junction disagree at one end, which may indicate a read error. Treatment noted: PENTA 11 planned treatment interruption arm or continuous ART arm. Unique molecular identifiers were included in an RNA-based 3' RACE TCR library. TCRdb processed the 3' RACE reads anew with MiXCR; each CDR3 protein has one entry. The repertoire holds more than 85,000 distinct CDR3 sequences, with 6.9% as singletons. The CDR3 is made up of 12 amino acids. Germline V gene lookup returns CDR1 MGHRA and CDR2 YSYEKL.

The TCR was taken from a pool of human donors with HIV. The sample was CD45RA+ CD4+ T cells from PBMCs, pooled from several time points, taken from a donor given antiretroviral therapy, either interrupted or continuous. As for subset: naive CD4+ CD45RA+ CD45RO- T cells. The chain employs TRBV4-1 and TRBJ1-4; 8 bases fit TRBD1. CDR3 residues: CAGRGRGEKLFF. The CDR3 DNA reads as TGCGCCGGCAGGGGGCGAGGGGAAAAACTGTTTTTT.